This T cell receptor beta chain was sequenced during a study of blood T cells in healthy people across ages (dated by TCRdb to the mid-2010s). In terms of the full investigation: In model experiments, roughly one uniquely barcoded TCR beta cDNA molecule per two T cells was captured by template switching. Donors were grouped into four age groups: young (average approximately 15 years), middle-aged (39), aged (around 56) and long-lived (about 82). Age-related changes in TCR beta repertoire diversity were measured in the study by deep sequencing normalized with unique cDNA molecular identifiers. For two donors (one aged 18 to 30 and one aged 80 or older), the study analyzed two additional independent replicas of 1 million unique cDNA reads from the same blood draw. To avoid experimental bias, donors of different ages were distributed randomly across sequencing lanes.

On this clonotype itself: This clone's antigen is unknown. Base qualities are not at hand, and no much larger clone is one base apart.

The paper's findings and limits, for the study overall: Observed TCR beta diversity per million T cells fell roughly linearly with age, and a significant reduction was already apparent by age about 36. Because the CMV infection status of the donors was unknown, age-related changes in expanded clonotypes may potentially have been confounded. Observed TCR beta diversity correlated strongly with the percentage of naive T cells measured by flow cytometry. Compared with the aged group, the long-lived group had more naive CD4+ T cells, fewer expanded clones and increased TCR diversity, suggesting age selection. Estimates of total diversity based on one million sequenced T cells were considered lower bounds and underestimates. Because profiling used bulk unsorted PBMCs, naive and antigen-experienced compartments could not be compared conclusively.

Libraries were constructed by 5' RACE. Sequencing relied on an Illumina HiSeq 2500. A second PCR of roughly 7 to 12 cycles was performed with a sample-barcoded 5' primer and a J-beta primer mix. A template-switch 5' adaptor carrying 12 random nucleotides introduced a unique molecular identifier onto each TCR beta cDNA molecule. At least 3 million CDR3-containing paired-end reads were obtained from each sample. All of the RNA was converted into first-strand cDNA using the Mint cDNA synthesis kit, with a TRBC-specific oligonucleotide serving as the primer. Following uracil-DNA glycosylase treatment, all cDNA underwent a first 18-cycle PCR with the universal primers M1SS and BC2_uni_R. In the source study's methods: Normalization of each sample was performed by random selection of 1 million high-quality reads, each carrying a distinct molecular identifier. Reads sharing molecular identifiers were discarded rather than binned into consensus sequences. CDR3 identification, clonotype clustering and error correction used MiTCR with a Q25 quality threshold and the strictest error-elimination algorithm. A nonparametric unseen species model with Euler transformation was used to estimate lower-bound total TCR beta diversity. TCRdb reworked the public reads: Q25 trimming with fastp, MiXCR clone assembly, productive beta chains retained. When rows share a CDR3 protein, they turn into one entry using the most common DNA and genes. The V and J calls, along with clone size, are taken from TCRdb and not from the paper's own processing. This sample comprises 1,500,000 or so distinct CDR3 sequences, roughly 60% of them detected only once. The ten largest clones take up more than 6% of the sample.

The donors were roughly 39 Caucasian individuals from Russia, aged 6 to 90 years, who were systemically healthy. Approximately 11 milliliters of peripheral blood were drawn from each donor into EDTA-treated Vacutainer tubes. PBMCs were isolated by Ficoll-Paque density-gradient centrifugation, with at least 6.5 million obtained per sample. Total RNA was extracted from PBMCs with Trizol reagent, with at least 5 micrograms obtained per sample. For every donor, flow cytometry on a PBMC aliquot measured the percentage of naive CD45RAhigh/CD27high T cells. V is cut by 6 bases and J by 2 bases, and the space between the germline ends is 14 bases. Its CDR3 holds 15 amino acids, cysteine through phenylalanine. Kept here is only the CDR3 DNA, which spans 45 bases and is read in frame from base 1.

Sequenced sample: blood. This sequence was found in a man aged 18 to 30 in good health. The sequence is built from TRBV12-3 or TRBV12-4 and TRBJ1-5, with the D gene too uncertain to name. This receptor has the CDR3 CASSYRERGNQPQHF. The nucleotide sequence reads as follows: TGTGCCAGCAGCTACAGAGAACGTGGCAATCAGCCCCAGCATTTT.